This T cell receptor beta chain emerged from a study of shared clonotypes between healthy human individuals. Germline CDR1 reads MNHEY; CDR2 reads SMNVEV (reference sequence). CDR3 length: 14 residues. Trimming cost V 5 bases and J 0 bases, with 11 bases left between them. Study-level findings and limits: In general, naive subsets displayed greater estimated richness than memory subsets did.

Assay execution proceeded at the deep level. Sorted-subset replicate PCR reactions were performed with around 210 ng DNA, corresponding to roughly 31,000 T cell genomes. Authors' processing steps: In the immunoSEQ data, sequences were junction-only and lacked quality scores, so filtering differed. The method was immunoSEQ multiplex PCR; TCRdb's version includes in-frame clones alone and lacks a portion of them. V and J calls and clone size follow that table, whereas D and trimming were derived from the DNA. This sample carries about 2,200,000 clones, just over 90% of them seen once, and the ten largest clones take approximately 1.7%. This clone has just one count. Its antigen is unidentified. CD8 cells classed as naive were CD45RO-negative and positively selected for CCR7, excluding terminally differentiated effector memory CD45RA+ cells.

Sequences were obtained from naive CD8+ T cells from PBMCs. The chain carries TRBV27 and TRBJ2-7; tentatively, D is TRBD1 or TRBD2 (5 bases each). The clonotype comes from a man between 18 and 29 years old in good health. Some clones in this sample may be carry-over from other donors' samples. The CDR3 DNA reads TGTGCCAGCAGTCCGTGGGACGGCTCCTACGAGCAGTACTTC. Its protein product is CASSPWDGSYEQYF.